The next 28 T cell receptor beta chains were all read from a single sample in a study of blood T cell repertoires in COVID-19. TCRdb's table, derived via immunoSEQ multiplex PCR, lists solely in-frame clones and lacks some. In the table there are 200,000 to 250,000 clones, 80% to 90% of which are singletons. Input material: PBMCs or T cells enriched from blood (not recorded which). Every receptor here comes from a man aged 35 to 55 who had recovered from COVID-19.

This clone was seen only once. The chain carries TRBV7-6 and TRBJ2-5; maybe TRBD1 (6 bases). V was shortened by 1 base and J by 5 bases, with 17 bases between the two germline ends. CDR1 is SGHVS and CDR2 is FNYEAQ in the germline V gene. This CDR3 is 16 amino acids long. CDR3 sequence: CASSLGTAVVVETQYF. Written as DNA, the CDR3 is TGTGCCAGCAGCTTAGGGACAGCGGTGGTGGTGGAGACCCAGTACTTC.

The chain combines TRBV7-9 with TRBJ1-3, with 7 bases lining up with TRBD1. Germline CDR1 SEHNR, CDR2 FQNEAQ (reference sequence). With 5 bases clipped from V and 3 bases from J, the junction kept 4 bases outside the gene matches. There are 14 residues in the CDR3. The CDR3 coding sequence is TGTGCCAGCAGCGAGACAGGGCTTGGAAACACCATATATTTT. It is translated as CASSETGLGNTIYF.

The CDR3 is CASSPDRATQLPQHF. CDR3 bases: TGTGCCAGCAGTCCGGACAGGGCGACCCAACTTCCCCAGCATTTT. V and J are TRBV6-5 and TRBJ1-5; 8 bases line up with TRBD1. The CDR3 has 15 residues. Germline V gives CDR1 MNHEY, CDR2 SVGAGI. V lost 5 bases to trimming and J lost 10 bases; unmatched junction nucleotides: 13.

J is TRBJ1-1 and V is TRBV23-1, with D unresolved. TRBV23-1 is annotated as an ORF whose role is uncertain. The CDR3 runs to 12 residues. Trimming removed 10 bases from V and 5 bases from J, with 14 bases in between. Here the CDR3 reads CANQETRTEAFF. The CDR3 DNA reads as TGCGCCAACCAGGAAACCCGTACTGAAGCTTTCTTT.

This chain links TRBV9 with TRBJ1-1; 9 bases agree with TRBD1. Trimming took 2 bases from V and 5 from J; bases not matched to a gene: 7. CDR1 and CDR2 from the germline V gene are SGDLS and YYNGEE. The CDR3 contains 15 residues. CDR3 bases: TGTGCCAGCAGCGTTCTAGGGACAGGGATAACTGAAGCTTTCTTT. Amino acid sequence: CASSVLGTGITEAFF. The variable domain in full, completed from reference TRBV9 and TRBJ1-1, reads DSGVTQTPKHLITATGQRVTLRCSPRSGDLSVYWYQQSLDQGLQFLIQYYNGEERAKGNILERFSAQQFPDLHSELNLSSLELGDSALYFCASSVLGTGITEAFFGQGTRLTVV.

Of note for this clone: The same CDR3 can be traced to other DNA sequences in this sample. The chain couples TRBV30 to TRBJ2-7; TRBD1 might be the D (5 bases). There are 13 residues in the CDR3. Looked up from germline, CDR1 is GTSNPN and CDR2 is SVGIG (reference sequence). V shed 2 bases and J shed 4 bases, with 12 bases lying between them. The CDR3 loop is CAWSPGLSYEQYF. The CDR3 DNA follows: TGTGCCTGGAGTCCAGGGTTGTCGTACGAGCAGTACTTC.

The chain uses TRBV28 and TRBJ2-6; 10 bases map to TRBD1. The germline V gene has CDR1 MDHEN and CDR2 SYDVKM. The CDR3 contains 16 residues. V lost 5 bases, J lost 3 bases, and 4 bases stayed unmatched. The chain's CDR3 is CASSPGTGDGANVLTF. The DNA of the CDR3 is TGTGCCAGCAGTCCCGGGACAGGGGATGGGGCCAACGTCCTGACTTTC.

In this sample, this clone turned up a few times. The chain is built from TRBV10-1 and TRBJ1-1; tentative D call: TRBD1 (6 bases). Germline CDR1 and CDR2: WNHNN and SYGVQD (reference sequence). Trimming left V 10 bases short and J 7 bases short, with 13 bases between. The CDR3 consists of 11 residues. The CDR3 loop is CAKEQGSEAFF. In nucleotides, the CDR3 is TGCGCCAAGGAACAGGGAAGTGAAGCTTTCTTT.

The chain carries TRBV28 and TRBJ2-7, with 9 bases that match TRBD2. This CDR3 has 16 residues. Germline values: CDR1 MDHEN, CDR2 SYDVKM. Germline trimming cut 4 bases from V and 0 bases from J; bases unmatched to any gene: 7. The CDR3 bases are TGTGCCAGCAGTTCCGGACTAGCGACTAGCTCCTACGAGCAGTACTTC. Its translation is CASSSGLATSSYEQYF. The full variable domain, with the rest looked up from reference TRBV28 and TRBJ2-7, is DVKVTQSSRYLVKRTGEKVFLECVQDMDHENMFWYRQDPGLGLRLIYFSYDVKMKEKGDIPEGYSVSREKKERFSLILESASTNQTSMYLCASSSGLATSSYEQYFGPGTRLTVT.

For the CDR3, the DNA is TGCGCCAGCAGCCACCCGGGACAGGGAAATGAAAAACTGTTTTTT. It yields the protein CASSHPGQGNEKLFF. The chain has TRBV4-1 and TRBJ1-4, with 9 positions matching TRBD1. The CDR3 loop spans 15 amino acids. Losses at the gene ends were 3 bases for V and 5 bases for J; bases not matched to a gene: 4. The germline CDR1 and CDR2 sequences are MGHRA and YSYEKL.

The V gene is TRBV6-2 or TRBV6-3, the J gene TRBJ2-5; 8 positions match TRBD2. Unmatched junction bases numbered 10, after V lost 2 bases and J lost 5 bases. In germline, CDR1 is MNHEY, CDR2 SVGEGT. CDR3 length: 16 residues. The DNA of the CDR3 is TGTGCCAGCAGTTACCGGCTAGGGGGGACTAGGGAGACCCAGTACTTC. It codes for CASSYRLGGTRETQYF.

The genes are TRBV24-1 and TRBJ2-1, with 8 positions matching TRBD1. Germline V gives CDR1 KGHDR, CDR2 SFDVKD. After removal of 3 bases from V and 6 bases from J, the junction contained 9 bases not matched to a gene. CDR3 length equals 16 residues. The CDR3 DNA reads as TGTGCCACCAGTGATGTGGACAGGGAGTTCTCCAATGAGCAGTTCTTC. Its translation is CATSDVDREFSNEQFF.

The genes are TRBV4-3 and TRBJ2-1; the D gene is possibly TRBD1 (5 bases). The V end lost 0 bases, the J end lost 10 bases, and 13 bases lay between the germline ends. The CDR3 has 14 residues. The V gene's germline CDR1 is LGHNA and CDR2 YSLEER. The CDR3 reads CASSQDRRGREQFF. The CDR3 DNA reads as TGCGCCAGCAGCCAAGATCGTAGGGGCCGCGAGCAGTTCTTC.

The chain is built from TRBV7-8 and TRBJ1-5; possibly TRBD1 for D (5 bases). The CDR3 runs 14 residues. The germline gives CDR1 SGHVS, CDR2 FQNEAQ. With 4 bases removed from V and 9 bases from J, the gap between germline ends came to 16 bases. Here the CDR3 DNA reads TGTGCCAGCAGCTCCGACAGTCTCTTCGCGCCCCAGCATTTT. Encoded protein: CASSSDSLFAPQHF.

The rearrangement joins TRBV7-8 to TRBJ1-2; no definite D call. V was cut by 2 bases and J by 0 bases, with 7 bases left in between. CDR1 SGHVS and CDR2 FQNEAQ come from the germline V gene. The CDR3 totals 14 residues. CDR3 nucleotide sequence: TGTGCCAGCAGCTTATCGGGATCTAACTATGGCTACACCTTC. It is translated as CASSLSGSNYGYTF.

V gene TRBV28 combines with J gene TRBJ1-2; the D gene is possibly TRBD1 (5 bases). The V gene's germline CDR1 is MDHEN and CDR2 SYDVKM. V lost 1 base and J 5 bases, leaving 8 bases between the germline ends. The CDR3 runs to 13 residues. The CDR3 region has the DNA TGTGCCAGCAGTTTATACCAGGGATATGGCTACACCTTC. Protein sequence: CASSLYQGYGYTF.

The CDR3 DNA is TGTGCCAGCAGTGAATTGGGGGCAGATACCTACAATGAGCAGTTCTTC. Its translation: CASSELGADTYNEQFF. The chain employs TRBV25-1 and TRBJ2-1, with D possibly matching TRBD1 (6 bases). Deletions cut 1 base from V and 2 bases from J, with 12 bases between. CDR1 and CDR2 (germline): MGHDK, SYGVNS. There are 16 residues in the CDR3.

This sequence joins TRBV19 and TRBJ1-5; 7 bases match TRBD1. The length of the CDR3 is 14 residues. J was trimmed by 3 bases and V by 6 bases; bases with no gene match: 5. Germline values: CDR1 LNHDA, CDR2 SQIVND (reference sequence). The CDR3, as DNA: TGTGCCAGTAGGGACAGGCCCTCCAATCAGCCCCAGCATTTT. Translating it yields CASRDRPSNQPQHF.

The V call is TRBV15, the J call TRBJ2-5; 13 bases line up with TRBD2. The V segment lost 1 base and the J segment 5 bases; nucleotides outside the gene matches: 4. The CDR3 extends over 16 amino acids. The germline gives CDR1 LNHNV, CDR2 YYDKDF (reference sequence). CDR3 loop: CATSRGGTSGMETQYF. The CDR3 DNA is TGTGCCACCAGCAGAGGAGGGACTAGCGGGATGGAGACCCAGTACTTC.

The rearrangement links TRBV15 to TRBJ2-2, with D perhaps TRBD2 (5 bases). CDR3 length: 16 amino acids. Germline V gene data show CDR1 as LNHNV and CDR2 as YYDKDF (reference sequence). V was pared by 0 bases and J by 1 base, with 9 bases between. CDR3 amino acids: CATSRDRAGNTGELFF. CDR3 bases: TGTGCCACCAGCAGAGATCGGGCGGGGAACACCGGGGAGCTGTTTTTT. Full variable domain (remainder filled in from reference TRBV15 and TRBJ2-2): DAMVIQNPRYQVTQFGKPVTLSCSQTLNHNVMYWYQQKSSQAPKLLFHYYDKDFNNEADTPDNFQSRRPNTSFCFLDIRSPGLGDTAMYLCATSRDRAGNTGELFFGEGSRLTVL.

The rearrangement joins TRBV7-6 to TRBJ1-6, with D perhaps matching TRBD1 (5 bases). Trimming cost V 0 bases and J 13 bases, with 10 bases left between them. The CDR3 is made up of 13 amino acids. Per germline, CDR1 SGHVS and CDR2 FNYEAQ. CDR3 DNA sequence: TGTGCCAGCAGCTTAGCTCCTCGGGGGCCCCTCCACTTT. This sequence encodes CASSLAPRGPLHF.

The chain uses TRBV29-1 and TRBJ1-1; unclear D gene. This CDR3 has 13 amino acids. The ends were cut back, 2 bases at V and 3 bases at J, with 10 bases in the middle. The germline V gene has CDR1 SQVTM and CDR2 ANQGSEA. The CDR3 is CSVEIQTDTEAFF. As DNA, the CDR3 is TGCAGCGTTGAAATCCAAACGGACACTGAAGCTTTCTTT.

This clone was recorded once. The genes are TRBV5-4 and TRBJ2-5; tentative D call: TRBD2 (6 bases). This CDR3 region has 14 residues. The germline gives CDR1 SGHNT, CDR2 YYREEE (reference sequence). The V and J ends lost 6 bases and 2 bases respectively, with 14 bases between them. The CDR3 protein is CASTLGGIQETQYF. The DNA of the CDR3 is TGTGCCAGCACCCTCGGCGGGATTCAAGAGACCCAGTACTTC.

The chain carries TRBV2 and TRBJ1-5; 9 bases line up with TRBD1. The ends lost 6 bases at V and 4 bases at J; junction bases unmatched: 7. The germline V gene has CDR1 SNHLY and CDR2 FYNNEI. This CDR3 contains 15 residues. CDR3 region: CASRRSGTGNQPQHF. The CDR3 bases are TGTGCCAGCAGGCGCTCCGGGACAGGGAATCAGCCCCAGCATTTT.

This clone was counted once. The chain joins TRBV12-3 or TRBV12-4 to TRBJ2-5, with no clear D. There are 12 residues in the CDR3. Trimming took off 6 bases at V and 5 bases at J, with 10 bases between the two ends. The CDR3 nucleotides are TGTGCCAGCAGCGCCGAGGAGGAGACCCAGTACTTC. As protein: CASSAEEETQYF.

The CDR3 here is CASRETGRPQHF. The CDR3 DNA is TGTGCCAGCAGGGAGACAGGGCGGCCCCAGCATTTT. This chain links TRBV6-5 with TRBJ1-5, with 7 bases aligning to TRBD1. With V trimmed by 6 bases and J by 9 bases, 5 bases remained unmatched. Germline CDR1 is MNHEY and CDR2 is SVGAGI. The CDR3 spans 12 residues.

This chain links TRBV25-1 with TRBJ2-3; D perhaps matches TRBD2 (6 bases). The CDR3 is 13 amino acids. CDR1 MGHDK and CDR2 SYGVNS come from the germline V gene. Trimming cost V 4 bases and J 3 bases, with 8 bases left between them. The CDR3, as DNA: TGTGCCAGCAGTGCTGCGGGGACAGATACGCAGTATTTT. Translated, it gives CASSAAGTDTQYF.

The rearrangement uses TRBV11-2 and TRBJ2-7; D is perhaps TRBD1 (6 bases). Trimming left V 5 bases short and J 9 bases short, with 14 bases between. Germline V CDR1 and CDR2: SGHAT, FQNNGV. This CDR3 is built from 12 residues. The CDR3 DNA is TGTGCCAGCAGCCGGGACGACAGGAGGCAGTACTTC. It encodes CASSRDDRRQYF.